These 25 T cell receptor beta chains were sequenced from one sample in a study of cytomegalovirus exposure and HLA in healthy donors. PCR employed 60 Vbeta and 13 Jbeta primers. Here immunoSEQ multiplex PCR was the method, and the copy in TCRdb shows in-frame clones only, minus some. The profile shows some 110,000 clones, approximately 16% of them singletons. The sequencing input was PBMCs. These receptor sequences come from a female donor in good health and CMV-seronegative.

The chain has TRBV28 and TRBJ1-5, with D hard to call. The CDR3 extends over 15 amino acids. V was shortened by 3 bases and J by 0 bases, with 9 bases between the two germline ends. Germline CDR1 reads MDHEN; CDR2 reads SYDVKM. The CDR3 protein is CASSFNSYSNQPQHF. Here the CDR3 DNA reads TGTGCCAGCAGTTTCAACAGTTATAGCAATCAGCCCCAGCATTTT.

The sample holds a few counts of this clone. V is TRBV7-4 and J is TRBJ1-2; D is perhaps TRBD1 (5 bases). Trimming removed 4 bases from V and 3 bases from J, with 15 bases in between. CDR1 SGHVT and CDR2 SQSDAQ come from the germline V gene. This CDR3 contains 15 residues. The CDR3 sequence: CASSSGYRLYYGYTF. For the CDR3, the DNA is TGTGCCAGCAGCTCTGGTTACAGGTTATACTATGGCTACACCTTC.

The chain carries TRBV21-1 and TRBJ2-5; TRBD1 reflects the table's D call only, with no check against the DNA. TRBV21-1 is marked as a pseudogene. The CDR3 is 17 amino acids. CDR3 sequence: CASSIPGQGAYQETQYF. CDR3 nucleotide sequence: TGTGCCAGCAGCATTCCGGGACAGGGGGCCTACCAAGAGACCCAGTACTTC.

This clone was detected only a few times. V and J are TRBV6-1 and TRBJ2-1, with D possibly being TRBD2 (6 bases). The CDR3 has 14 amino acids. V was trimmed by 7 bases and J by 3 bases, leaving 13 bases between them. Germline CDR1 MNHNS, CDR2 SASEGT. This chain's CDR3 is CASITGGIYNEQFF. The CDR3 DNA sequence: TGTGCCAGCATAACTGGCGGGATCTACAATGAGCAGTTCTTC.

This clone has more than one count but fewer than ten. The chain links TRBV5-6 to TRBJ1-5; 7 bases are a match to TRBD1. After removal of 4 bases from V and 0 bases from J, the junction contained 4 bases not matched to a gene. Germline V gives CDR1 SGHDT, CDR2 YYEEEE. CDR3 length: 15 residues. CDR3 in amino acids: CASSKGQNSNQPQHF. As DNA, the CDR3 is TGTGCCAGCAGCAAGGGACAGAATAGCAATCAGCCCCAGCATTTT.

This clone was observed a few times. The chain joins TRBV6-6 to TRBJ1-2; 11 bases are shared with TRBD1. Germline CDR1 reads MNHNY; CDR2 reads SVGAGI (reference sequence). CDR3 length equals 15 residues. V was clipped by 6 bases and J by 9 bases; unmatched bases: 12. The CDR3 nucleotides are TGTGCCAGCAGGACTGATTCCGGGACAGGGGGTAGCTACACCTTC. This sequence encodes CASRTDSGTGGSYTF.

This chain connects TRBV30 to TRBJ2-7; D gene unclear. CDR1 is GTSNPN, CDR2 SVGIG, per germline (reference sequence). Between the trimmed V and J ends, which lost 7 bases and 4 bases, there was a span of 2 bases. This CDR3 comprises 8 residues. CDR3 in amino acids: CALYEQYF. CDR3 sequence (DNA): TGTGCCTTATACGAGCAGTACTTC. The full variable domain, completed using reference TRBV30 and TRBJ2-7, is SQTIHQWPATLVQPVGSPLSLECTVEGTSNPNLYWYRQAAGRGLQLLFYSVGIGQISSEVPQNLSASRPQDRQFILSSKKLLLSDSGFYLCALYEQYFGPGTRLTVT.

This clone was found a few times. The V call is TRBV10-3, the J call TRBJ2-2, with a tentative D call TRBD1 (6 bases). CDR1 and CDR2 (germline): ENHRY, SYGVKD. The CDR3 runs to 13 residues. V was shortened by 4 bases and J by 5 bases, with 8 bases between the two germline ends. The CDR3 nucleotides are TGTGCCATCAGTGGAGGGGGAACCGGGGAGCTGTTTTTT. Its translation: CAISGGGTGELFF.

The rearrangement joins TRBV30 to TRBJ2-7; the D is unclear. The V gene lost 4 bases and the J gene lost 1 base, with 5 bases spanning the gap. In germline, CDR1 is GTSNPN, CDR2 SVGIG (reference sequence). The CDR3 totals 11 residues. The CDR3 region has the DNA TGTGCCTGGACAACTTCCTACGAGCAGTACTTC. This translates into CAWTTSYEQYF.

V usage is TRBV19 and J usage is TRBJ2-1; D is perhaps TRBD1 (5 bases). From germline, CDR1 is LNHDA and CDR2 SQIVND (reference sequence). Trimming removed 5 bases from V and 4 bases from J, with 9 bases in between. This CDR3 has 13 residues. In DNA form, the CDR3 reads TGTGCCAGTAGTCCCAGACAGTACAATGAGCAGTTCTTC. Translating it yields CASSPRQYNEQFF.

This clone has only a few counts. The chain employs TRBV4-1 and TRBJ1-2, with a possible D match to TRBD1 (6 bases). This CDR3 is built from 15 residues. Germline values: CDR1 MGHRA, CDR2 YSYEKL. Trimming took off 0 bases at V and 4 bases at J, with 12 bases between the two ends. In DNA form, the CDR3 reads TGCGCCAGCAGCCAAGAATTCGGCAGGGGCTATGGCTACACCTTC. Protein sequence: CASSQEFGRGYGYTF.

This rearrangement joins TRBV28 to TRBJ1-5; D is unclear. The CDR3 is 13 amino acids. Germline values: CDR1 MDHEN, CDR2 SYDVKM. Trimming took 3 bases from V and 5 from J, leaving 8 bases between them. As DNA, the CDR3 is TGTGCCAGCAGTTTTTTCAGTGATCAGCCCCAGCATTTT. Protein: CASSFFSDQPQHF.

This clone was seen only a few times. This chain's CDR3 is CASTRERINEQFF. The DNA of the CDR3 is TGCGCCAGCACTAGGGAGCGGATCAATGAGCAGTTCTTC. The chain uses TRBV5-1 and TRBJ2-1; perhaps TRBD2 as D (5 bases). The germline CDR1 and CDR2 sequences are SGHRS and YFSETQ. The CDR3 contains 13 residues. Trimming took off 6 bases at V and 6 bases at J, with 13 bases between the two ends.

The table lists this clone with a few counts. The gene calls are TRBV7-9 and TRBJ2-3; 11 nucleotides line up with TRBD2. Germline V gene sequence: CDR1 SEHNR, CDR2 FQNEAQ (reference sequence). Trimming at V came to 1 base and at J to 3 bases, leaving 3 bases not matched to a gene. The CDR3 has 16 amino acids. The CDR3, as DNA: TGTGCCAGCAGCTTAGTCGTAGCGGGAGGGACAGATACGCAGTATTTT. It translates to CASSLVVAGGTDTQYF.

This clone was seen a handful of times. The rearrangement uses TRBV5-6 and TRBJ2-2, with TRBD1 identical over 8 bases. Germline values: CDR1 SGHDT, CDR2 YYEEEE. The trim removed 4 bases at V and 5 bases at J, leaving 7 bases unmatched. This CDR3 contains 15 residues. CDR3 loop: CASSARDRRTGELFF. CDR3 nucleotides: TGTGCCAGCAGCGCCCGGGACAGGAGGACCGGGGAGCTGTTTTTT.

There are a few counts of this clone. The rearrangement links TRBV4-1 to TRBJ2-3; TRBD2 matches 10 bases. This CDR3 spans 16 amino acids. V lost 0 bases, J lost 5 bases, and 5 bases stayed unmatched. The V gene's germline CDR1 is MGHRA and CDR2 YSYEKL. CDR3 amino acids: CASSQENSGRRDTQYF. The CDR3 DNA reads TGCGCCAGCAGCCAAGAGAATAGCGGGAGGCGAGATACGCAGTATTTT.

The V gene is TRBV6-5, the J gene TRBJ2-5; D is perhaps TRBD2 (5 bases). CDR1 and CDR2 from the germline V gene are MNHEY and SVGAGI. CDR3 size: 12 residues. The V end was cut by 6 bases, the J end by 4 bases, with 9 bases between. Here the CDR3 DNA reads TGTGCCAGCAGCTACGAGGGAGAGACCCAGTACTTC. Protein: CASSYEGETQYF.

This sequence joins TRBV2 and TRBJ1-1; 7 nucleotides agree with TRBD1. The CDR3 has 13 amino acids. Germline CDR1 and CDR2: SNHLY and FYNNEI. The ends lost 6 bases at V and 3 bases at J; junction bases unmatched: 4. Here the CDR3 reads CASSEDRYTEAFF. In nucleotides, the CDR3 is TGTGCCAGCAGCGAGGACAGGTACACTGAAGCTTTCTTT.

This clone turned up a few times. V and J are TRBV6-8 and TRBJ2-3; 8 nucleotides align to TRBD2. The V gene's germline CDR1 is MNHGY and CDR2 SAAAGT. There are 17 residues in the CDR3. V lost 7 bases and J lost 7; bases outside the gene matches: 19. The CDR3 loop reads CASKPGLGRPCTYTQYF. As DNA, the CDR3 is TGTGCCAGCAAGCCGGGACTAGGCCGGCCCTGTACGTATACGCAGTATTTT.

The chain links TRBV6-1 to TRBJ2-7; TRBD1 might be the D (6 bases). V gave up 0 bases and J gave up 5 bases, with 17 bases separating them. Germline V gene data show CDR1 as MNHNS and CDR2 as SASEGT. This CDR3 is built from 16 residues. The CDR3 here is CASSEALGKGGNEQYF. CDR3 sequence (DNA): TGTGCCAGCAGTGAAGCGCTTGGGAAAGGGGGTAACGAGCAGTACTTC.

V and J are TRBV4-1 and TRBJ2-5, with D possibly TRBD1 on 6 matching bases. CDR1 MGHRA and CDR2 YSYEKL come from the germline V gene. Deletions cut 1 base from V and 3 bases from J, with 9 bases between. CDR3 length equals 14 residues. The CDR3 sequence is CASSQATGKETQYF. The CDR3 DNA sequence: TGCGCCAGCAGCCAAGCAACAGGGAAAGAGACCCAGTACTTC.

This clone has just a few counts. The chain links TRBV6-5 to TRBJ2-7; D perhaps matches TRBD1 (6 bases). The V end was cut by 2 bases, the J end by 5 bases, with 13 bases between. Germline CDR1 and CDR2: MNHEY and SVGAGI. The CDR3 spans 14 residues. CDR3 sequence reads: CASSYGRGLDEQYF. The CDR3 DNA sequence: TGTGCCAGCAGTTACGGCAGGGGCTTGGACGAGCAGTACTTC.

This clone was seen a few times. The chain carries TRBV5-8 and TRBJ1-2, with 10 bases that match TRBD1. The CDR3 consists of 14 residues. V shed 4 bases and J 6 bases; nucleotides not matched to a gene: 6. CDR1 is SGHTS, CDR2 YDEGEE, per germline. CDR3 in amino acids: CASSGGQGWHGYTF. Written as DNA, the CDR3 is TGTGCCAGCAGCGGGGGACAGGGGTGGCATGGCTACACCTTC.

This clone was seen a handful of times. The rearrangement joins TRBV29-1 to TRBJ1-2, with D tentatively TRBD1 (5 bases). Germline V gene lookup returns CDR1 SQVTM and CDR2 ANQGSEA. This CDR3 spans 15 amino acids. The V and J ends lost 0 bases and 5 bases respectively, with 16 bases between them. In nucleotides, the CDR3 is TGCAGCGTTGAAGATCGGCAGGGAGGCAATTATGGCTACACCTTC. Amino acids: CSVEDRQGGNYGYTF. The full variable domain, rest sourced from reference TRBV29-1 and TRBJ1-2, is SAVISQKPSRDICQRGTSLTIQCQVDSQVTMMFWYRQQPGQSLTLIATANQGSEATYESGFVIDKFPISRPNLTFSTLTVSNMSPEDSSIYLCSVEDRQGGNYGYTFGSGTRLTVV.

This clone was counted between two and nine times. This chain uses TRBV6-5 with TRBJ1-1; no definite D call. V was clipped by 7 bases and J by 4 bases, with 13 bases between them. The V gene's germline CDR1 is MNHEY and CDR2 SVGAGI. The CDR3 runs to 13 residues. In DNA, the CDR3 is TGTGCCAGCACCCGAAAGGGAGTCACTGAAGCTTTCTTT. It yields the protein CASTRKGVTEAFF.